Presented here are 19 T cell receptor beta chains from one specimen sequenced in a study of blood T cell repertoires in COVID-19. Sequencing was performed with immunoSEQ multiplex PCR; in TCRdb, only in-frame clones are kept and a portion is missing. Seen here are roughly 230,000 clones, about 80% observed once, and the top ten hold around 3.6%. Material: PBMCs or T cells enriched from blood (not recorded which). Source of these receptors: a man in his forties or fifties who had recovered from COVID-19.

CDR3 protein: CAIKTTGENEKLFF. The CDR3 DNA follows: TGTGCCATCAAGACTACAGGGGAAAATGAAAAACTGTTTTTT. This sequence joins TRBV10-3 and TRBJ1-4, with 7 bases that match TRBD1. V gave up 7 bases and J gave up 5 bases; unmatched junction bases: 7. Germline CDR1 ENHRY, CDR2 SYGVKD. The CDR3 length is 14 residues.

The V and J genes are TRBV12-3 or TRBV12-4 and TRBJ2-7; D ambiguous. The CDR3 sequence is 12 residues long. Trimming pared 6 bases from V and 4 bases from J, leaving 10 bases between. CDR3 protein: CASSRASYEQYF. CDR3 bases: TGTGCCAGCAGCCGAGCTAGTTACGAGCAGTACTTC.

This clone was picked up one time. The chain couples TRBV3-1 (or the pseudogene TRBV3-2) to TRBJ2-5, with 10 bases that match TRBD2. The CDR3 runs to 15 residues. Unmatched junction bases numbered 6, after V lost 4 bases and J lost 4 bases. The V gene's germline CDR1 is LGHDT and CDR2 YNNKEL (reference sequence). CDR3 coding DNA: TGTGCCAGCAGCCCCTTAGGACTAGCGGCAGAGACCCAGTACTTC. It yields the protein CASSPLGLAAETQYF.

This clone came up once. The rearrangement uses TRBV4-2 and TRBJ1-2; D is undetermined. Germline V lookup: CDR1 LGHNA, CDR2 YNFKEQ. V was cut by 5 bases and J by 5 bases, with 9 bases left in between. The CDR3 is 12 residues long. This chain's CDR3 is CASSSENYGYTF. The CDR3 nucleotides read TGTGCCAGCAGCTCCGAGAATTATGGCTACACCTTC.

The rearrangement links TRBV19 to TRBJ1-2; no firm D call. The CDR3 consists of 13 residues. The germline V gene has CDR1 LNHDA and CDR2 SQIVND (reference sequence). Trimming stripped 8 bases from V and 0 bases from J, with 10 bases between. The CDR3 DNA reads as TGTGCCAGTCGGGTGCTTTCTAACTATGGCTACACCTTC. As protein: CASRVLSNYGYTF. Full variable domain (missing parts from reference TRBV19 and TRBJ1-2): DGGITQSPKYLFRKEGQNVTLSCEQNLNHDAMYWYRQDPGQGLRLIYYSQIVNDFQKGDIAEGYSVSREKKESFPLTVTSAQKNPTAFYLCASRVLSNYGYTFGSGTRLTVV.

V is TRBV25-1 and J is TRBJ1-5; D not certain. Germline CDR1 is MGHDK and CDR2 is SYGVNS. The V end was cut by 2 bases, the J end by 7 bases, with 9 bases between. CDR3 size: 13 residues. CDR3 coding DNA: TGTGCCAGCAGTGAACAGGATGTGCAGCCCCAGCATTTT. Translating gives CASSEQDVQPQHF.

The rearrangement joins TRBV4-1 to TRBJ2-7; TRBD2 matches 9 bases. Germline CDR1 reads MGHRA; CDR2 reads YSYEKL. Trimming took 1 base from V and 0 from J; bases not matched to a gene: 4. This CDR3 region has 16 residues. The CDR3 loop is CASSQVGGRASYEQYF. CDR3 coding DNA: TGCGCCAGCAGCCAAGTTGGCGGGAGGGCCTCCTACGAGCAGTACTTC.

V is TRBV6-5 and J is TRBJ1-1, with 10 bases lining up with TRBD1. Trimming at V came to 5 bases and at J to 11 bases, leaving 8 bases not matched to a gene. The CDR3 is 13 residues long. Germline V gene sequence: CDR1 MNHEY, CDR2 SVGAGI. The CDR3 region is CASSTGTGVWAFF. CDR3 DNA: TGTGCCAGCAGTACCGGGACAGGGGTCTGGGCTTTCTTT.

The genes are TRBV5-1 and TRBJ2-7, with a possible D match to TRBD1 (5 bases). Germline V lookup: CDR1 SGHRS, CDR2 YFSETQ. The CDR3 consists of 16 residues. V lost 2 bases to trimming and J lost 3 bases, with 18 bases between them. CDR3 protein: CASSLSFNEQGYEQYF. As DNA, the CDR3 is TGCGCCAGCAGCTTATCTTTTAACGAGCAGGGCTACGAGCAGTACTTC.

This chain links TRBV21-1 with TRBJ2-1; the table gives TRBD2 as D, unverified against the DNA. TRBV21-1 is deemed a pseudogene. The CDR3 has 18 amino acids. The CDR3 DNA reads TGTGCCAGCAACGGGAGGGTCAAAAAACGGGACGAGGGGATAGAGCAGTTCTTC. Protein product: CASNGRVKKRDEGIEQFF.

This clone was recorded at least ten times. This chain joins TRBV7-2 and TRBJ2-7; D ambiguous. V was clipped by 1 base and J by 6 bases, with 16 bases between them. This CDR3 region has 15 residues. Germline CDR1 SGHTA, CDR2 FQGNSA. The CDR3 is CASSLEVRLPGEQYF. In nucleotides, the CDR3 is TGTGCCAGCAGCTTAGAGGTCAGGCTCCCAGGCGAGCAGTACTTC.

This clone was seen many times. The chain joins TRBV11-2 to TRBJ2-1; a possible D gene is TRBD1 (6 bases). The CDR3 is made up of 18 amino acids. Germline loops: CDR1 SGHAT, CDR2 FQNNGV. The V end lost 0 bases, the J end lost 6 bases, and 21 bases lay between the germline ends. In DNA form, the CDR3 reads TGTGCCAGCAGCTTAGAGGTTACAGGGCCTTTCGCTAGCAATGAGCAGTTCTTC. As protein: CASSLEVTGPFASNEQFF.

The chain recombines TRBV15 with TRBJ1-6; TRBD1 might be the D (6 bases). Germline CDR1 LNHNV, CDR2 YYDKDF (reference sequence). The V and J ends lost 0 bases and 16 bases respectively, with 16 bases between them. The length of the CDR3 is 14 residues. CDR3 in DNA: TGTGCCACCAGCAGAGATAAGGGAATGGGACATCTCCACTTT. Encoded protein: CATSRDKGMGHLHF.

This clone was found once. J is TRBJ1-5 and V is TRBV19, with D possibly being TRBD1 (5 bases). V dropped 6 bases and J dropped 4 bases, with 13 bases sitting between them. Germline lookup yields CDR1 LNHDA and CDR2 SQIVND (reference sequence). The CDR3 is 14 residues long. In DNA form, the CDR3 reads TGTGCCAGTAGCCCGACAGATAGGAATCAGCCCCAGCATTTT. Translated: CASSPTDRNQPQHF.

J is TRBJ2-2 and V is TRBV30; TRBD1 matches 9 bases. The germline V gene encodes CDR1 GTSNPN and CDR2 SVGIG (reference sequence). The CDR3 is 14 amino acids. CDR3 residues: CASGTGMPGGELFF. CDR3 bases: TGTGCTTCCGGGACAGGGATGCCTGGCGGGGAGCTGTTTTTT.

V and J are TRBV3-1 (or the pseudogene TRBV3-2) and TRBJ1-4; D uncertain. V lost 2 bases, J lost 7 bases, and 14 bases lay in between. Germline V gives CDR1 LGHDT, CDR2 YNNKEL (reference sequence). The length of the CDR3 is 15 residues. CDR3 region: CASSQLGSNGEKLFF. The CDR3 DNA sequence: TGTGCCAGCAGCCAACTTGGCTCGAATGGTGAAAAACTGTTTTTT.

V is TRBV11-3 and J is TRBJ2-5, with D possibly matching TRBD2 (5 bases). Germline V lookup: CDR1 SGHNT, CDR2 YENEEA. This CDR3 is 13 amino acids long. Trimming shortened V by 4 bases and J by 5 bases, and 11 bases separated the two germline ends. CDR3 residues: CASSSPPGETQYF. The CDR3, as DNA: TGTGCCAGCAGCTCCCCCCCGGGGGAGACCCAGTACTTC.

The chain combines TRBV5-6 with TRBJ2-5; 8 bases are shared with TRBD2. V lost 2 bases and J lost 2; bases outside the gene matches: 8. Per the germline V gene, CDR1 is SGHDT and CDR2 is YYEEEE. This CDR3 spans 16 amino acids. The CDR3 reads CASSFITSGTQETQYF. The CDR3 coding sequence is TGTGCCAGCAGCTTCATTACTAGCGGAACACAAGAGACCCAGTACTTC. The full variable domain, in which reference TRBV5-6 and TRBJ2-5 provide the parts outside the CDR3, is DAGVTQSPTHLIKTRGQQVTLRCSPKSGHDTVSWYQQALGQGPQFIFQYYEEEERQRGNFPDRFSGHQFPNYSSELNVNALLLGDSALYLCASSFITSGTQETQYFGPGTRLLVL.

The rearrangement joins TRBV5-6 to TRBJ2-2; 8 nucleotides line up with TRBD1. The CDR3 loop spans 14 amino acids. Germline V lookup: CDR1 SGHDT, CDR2 YYEEEE. In DNA form, the CDR3 reads TGTGTCTCAGCCCCCAGGGGGCCGGGCGGGGAGCTGTTTTTT. It yields the protein CVSAPRGPGGELFF.